This entry is about one T cell receptor (beta chain). Its binding antigen is unknown. No much larger clonotype is one base removed from it; base qualities were not supplied. CDR1 MNHEY and CDR2 SMNVEV are derived from the germline V gene (reference sequence). V loses 1 base of germline sequence and J loses 5 bases, and the interval between the two ends is 10 bases. From its cysteine to its phenylalanine, the CDR3 spans 14 amino acids. Only the CDR3 DNA stays, 42 bases, in frame from base 1. This sample is drawn from a study of somatic mutations in cytotoxic T cells in rheumatoid arthritis listed by TCRdb under 2017. The study in broad terms: Before any treatment started and right after they were diagnosed, patients gave peripheral blood samples (under 32 ml EDTA). Patients and controls did not essentially differ in median age, which was nearly identical between the groups. TCRB deep sequencing covered about 60 patients with rheumatoid arthritis along with 15 to 20 healthy controls. Whether expanded CD8+ T-cell clones in untreated, newly diagnosed rheumatoid arthritis carry somatic mutations was the study question, and clonality was characterized with TCRB deep sequencing. A FACSAria II or Sony SH800 was used to flow-sort some V beta antibody-stained T-cell populations at nearly 100% purity, and TCRB sequencing was also done on sorted V beta1+ cells. Overall results and qualifications from the work: The slight underrepresentation of TRBV07 in patients was not corrected for multiple comparisons. It was unknown which antigens the expanded CD8+ clones targeted, and their absence from virus-specific databases did not exclude viral specificity. CD8+ T-cell clonality did not differ significantly between rheumatoid arthritis patients and age-matched healthy controls. In about an eighth of the roughly 65 patients the largest CD8+ clone exceeded 20% of CD8+ cells, and several identical CD8+ TCRB sequences were shared between blood and synovial fluid. In patients, CD8+ clonality rose with age (Spearman r ~ 0.45), which was not the case in healthy controls.

CD4+ and CD8+ cells were isolated by positive magnetic bead selection on an AutoMACS, and purity was checked by flow cytometry. Initial screening for clonal expansions relied on flow cytometry with a TCR V beta antibody panel, after which sorted CD8+ fractions underwent TCRB deep sequencing for characterization. Isolation of peripheral blood mononuclear cells was done through Ficoll-Paque PLUS density gradient separation. DNA from CD4-enriched, CD8-enriched or PBMC samples was extracted using Nucleospin Tissue or Tissue XS kits and then quantified on a Qubit 2.0 fluorometer. TCRB CDR3 sequencing used the immunoSEQ assay on genomic DNA. Processing in the source paper ran as follows. Patient CD8+ clones larger than 1% were compared against published virus-specific TCRB sequences, and only a few matched. The analyses included only productive TCRB rearrangements. A clone was defined by a unique TCRB CDR3 sequence, and clonality was computed as a productive clonality index based on Shannon entropy. To calculate repertoire overlap between two samples, the template counts of each clone were considered relative to each sample's total templates. Flow cytometry-measured V-gene usage correlated with V-gene usage from TCRB sequencing, with a Spearman r of 0.61. Entries here come from immuneACCESS through TCRdb and include only in-frame sequences with V and J called. Some clones fail to appear in such tables; in the studies checked, an unresolved V gene covers under half of the shortfall, and the cause of the remainder is unknown. V, J and clone size are those of that table, while D and trimming were read from the DNA. The sample contains 15,000 to 20,000 clones, around 83% of them found a single time. The leading ten clones occupy 9.5% to 12% of the sample.

This TCR derives from a man aged 18 to 30 with rheumatoid arthritis. The chain is made from TRBV27 and TRBJ2-3; D gene: possibly TRBD1, on 5 matching bases. Material: CD8+ T cells sorted from blood. The nucleotides are TGTGCCAGCAGTTTATGGGGCCGAGGAGATACGCAGTATTTT. This translates into CASSLWGRGDTQYF.